Listed below are T cell receptor beta chains from one sample, sequenced in a study of beta chain features in type 1 diabetes. Clones were read by immunoSEQ multiplex PCR, and TCRdb kept only the in-frame ones, dropping some. The table records 450,000 to 600,000 clones, over 25% of them present only once. The specimen sequenced was naive CD4+ T cells from blood. The receptors shown here come from a man in his late teens or twenties in good health. CDR3s include the opening cysteine and the closing phenylalanine or tryptophan. D genes are given only for firm matches. Size values are once, few and many counts, or a class for expanded clones, and some rows have none.

cdr3_nt: TGTGCCACCAGCAGAGAAGGGGGACAGACATACACTGAAGCTTTCTTT; cdr3_aa: CATSREGGQTYTEAFF; d_call: TRBD1; j_call: TRBJ1-1; clone_size: .; v_call: TRBV15
cdr3_nt: TGTGCCAGCAAAGCTTGGCGGGGCGGTCAAGAGACCCAGTACTTC; cdr3_aa: CASKAWRGGQETQYF; d_call: .; j_call: TRBJ2-5; clone_size: few; v_call: TRBV5-4
cdr3_nt: TGCGCCAGCAGGGATATTAAGGGAACCTACGAGCAGTACTTC; cdr3_aa: CASRDIKGTYEQYF; d_call: .; j_call: TRBJ2-7; clone_size: .; v_call: TRBV5-1
cdr3_nt: TGCGCCAGCAGCTTGGTGGGCTCTGATACGCAGTATTTT; cdr3_aa: CASSLVGSDTQYF; d_call: .; j_call: TRBJ2-3; clone_size: .; v_call: TRBV5-1
cdr3_nt: TGTGCCAGCTCACCACCCCAGTCAATACAAGAGACCCAGTACTTC; cdr3_aa: CASSPPQSIQETQYF; d_call: .; j_call: TRBJ2-5; clone_size: .; v_call: TRBV18
cdr3_nt: TGTGCCAGCAGCTTACAGGGACGCGATTCTGTTTACTATGGCTACACCTTC; cdr3_aa: CASSLQGRDSVYYGYTF; d_call: .; j_call: TRBJ1-2; clone_size: few; v_call: TRBV7-2
cdr3_nt: TGTGCCTGGAGTGTAGTTAGGGGCACTGAAGCTTTCTTT; cdr3_aa: CAWSVVRGTEAFF; d_call: .; j_call: TRBJ1-1; clone_size: few; v_call: TRBV30
cdr3_nt: TGTGCCAGCAGTTACTGGTTCTATGGCTACACCTTC; cdr3_aa: CASSYWFYGYTF; d_call: .; j_call: TRBJ1-2; clone_size: .; v_call: TRBV6-9
cdr3_nt: TGCAGCGTTGCCAGGGACTACGAGCAGTACTTC; cdr3_aa: CSVARDYEQYF; d_call: .; j_call: TRBJ2-7; clone_size: few; v_call: TRBV29-1
cdr3_nt: TGTGCCAGCAGGGGACTTGCCTACAATGAGCAGTTCTTC; cdr3_aa: CASRGLAYNEQFF; d_call: .; j_call: TRBJ2-1; clone_size: few; v_call: TRBV2
cdr3_nt: TGTGCCAGCCGGCAGGCGGGTGGATTTGAATGGGAGCAGTACTTC; cdr3_aa: CASRQAGGFEWEQYF; d_call: .; j_call: TRBJ2-7; clone_size: few; v_call: TRBV4-2
cdr3_nt: TGTGCCAGCAGTGAAATCCGGCTAGCGGGAGGCGAGCAGTACTTC; cdr3_aa: CASSEIRLAGGEQYF; d_call: TRBD2; j_call: TRBJ2-7; clone_size: .; v_call: TRBV2
cdr3_nt: TGTGCCAGCAGCCGACGGGGAGAGCGGGAGACCCAGTACTTC; cdr3_aa: CASSRRGERETQYF; d_call: .; j_call: TRBJ2-5; clone_size: few; v_call: TRBV7-9
cdr3_nt: TGTGCCAGTACAATGACCCTCATGAACACTGAAGCTTTCTTT; cdr3_aa: CASTMTLMNTEAFF; d_call: .; j_call: TRBJ1-1; clone_size: few; v_call: TRBV19
cdr3_nt: TGTGCCTGGAGCGCCGGACGGGTCTCTGGAAACACCATATATTTT; cdr3_aa: CAWSAGRVSGNTIYF; d_call: .; j_call: TRBJ1-3; clone_size: .; v_call: TRBV30
cdr3_nt: TGTGCCTGGAGTGGGCAGACCGGGGCCAACGTCCTGACTTTC; cdr3_aa: CAWSGQTGANVLTF; d_call: .; j_call: TRBJ2-6; clone_size: .; v_call: TRBV30
cdr3_nt: TGTGCCAGCAGTCCCCACATCGGGTACGAGCAGTACTTC; cdr3_aa: CASSPHIGYEQYF; d_call: .; j_call: TRBJ2-7; clone_size: few; v_call: TRBV28
cdr3_nt: TGTGCCAGCAGCGTAGTATTCGGGAGCCCAGATACGCAGTATTTT; cdr3_aa: CASSVVFGSPDTQYF; d_call: .; j_call: TRBJ2-3; clone_size: .; v_call: TRBV9
cdr3_nt: TGTGCCAGCAGCGCACAGGGCTACAATGAGCAGTTCTTC; cdr3_aa: CASSAQGYNEQFF; d_call: .; j_call: TRBJ2-1; clone_size: .; v_call: TRBV7-2